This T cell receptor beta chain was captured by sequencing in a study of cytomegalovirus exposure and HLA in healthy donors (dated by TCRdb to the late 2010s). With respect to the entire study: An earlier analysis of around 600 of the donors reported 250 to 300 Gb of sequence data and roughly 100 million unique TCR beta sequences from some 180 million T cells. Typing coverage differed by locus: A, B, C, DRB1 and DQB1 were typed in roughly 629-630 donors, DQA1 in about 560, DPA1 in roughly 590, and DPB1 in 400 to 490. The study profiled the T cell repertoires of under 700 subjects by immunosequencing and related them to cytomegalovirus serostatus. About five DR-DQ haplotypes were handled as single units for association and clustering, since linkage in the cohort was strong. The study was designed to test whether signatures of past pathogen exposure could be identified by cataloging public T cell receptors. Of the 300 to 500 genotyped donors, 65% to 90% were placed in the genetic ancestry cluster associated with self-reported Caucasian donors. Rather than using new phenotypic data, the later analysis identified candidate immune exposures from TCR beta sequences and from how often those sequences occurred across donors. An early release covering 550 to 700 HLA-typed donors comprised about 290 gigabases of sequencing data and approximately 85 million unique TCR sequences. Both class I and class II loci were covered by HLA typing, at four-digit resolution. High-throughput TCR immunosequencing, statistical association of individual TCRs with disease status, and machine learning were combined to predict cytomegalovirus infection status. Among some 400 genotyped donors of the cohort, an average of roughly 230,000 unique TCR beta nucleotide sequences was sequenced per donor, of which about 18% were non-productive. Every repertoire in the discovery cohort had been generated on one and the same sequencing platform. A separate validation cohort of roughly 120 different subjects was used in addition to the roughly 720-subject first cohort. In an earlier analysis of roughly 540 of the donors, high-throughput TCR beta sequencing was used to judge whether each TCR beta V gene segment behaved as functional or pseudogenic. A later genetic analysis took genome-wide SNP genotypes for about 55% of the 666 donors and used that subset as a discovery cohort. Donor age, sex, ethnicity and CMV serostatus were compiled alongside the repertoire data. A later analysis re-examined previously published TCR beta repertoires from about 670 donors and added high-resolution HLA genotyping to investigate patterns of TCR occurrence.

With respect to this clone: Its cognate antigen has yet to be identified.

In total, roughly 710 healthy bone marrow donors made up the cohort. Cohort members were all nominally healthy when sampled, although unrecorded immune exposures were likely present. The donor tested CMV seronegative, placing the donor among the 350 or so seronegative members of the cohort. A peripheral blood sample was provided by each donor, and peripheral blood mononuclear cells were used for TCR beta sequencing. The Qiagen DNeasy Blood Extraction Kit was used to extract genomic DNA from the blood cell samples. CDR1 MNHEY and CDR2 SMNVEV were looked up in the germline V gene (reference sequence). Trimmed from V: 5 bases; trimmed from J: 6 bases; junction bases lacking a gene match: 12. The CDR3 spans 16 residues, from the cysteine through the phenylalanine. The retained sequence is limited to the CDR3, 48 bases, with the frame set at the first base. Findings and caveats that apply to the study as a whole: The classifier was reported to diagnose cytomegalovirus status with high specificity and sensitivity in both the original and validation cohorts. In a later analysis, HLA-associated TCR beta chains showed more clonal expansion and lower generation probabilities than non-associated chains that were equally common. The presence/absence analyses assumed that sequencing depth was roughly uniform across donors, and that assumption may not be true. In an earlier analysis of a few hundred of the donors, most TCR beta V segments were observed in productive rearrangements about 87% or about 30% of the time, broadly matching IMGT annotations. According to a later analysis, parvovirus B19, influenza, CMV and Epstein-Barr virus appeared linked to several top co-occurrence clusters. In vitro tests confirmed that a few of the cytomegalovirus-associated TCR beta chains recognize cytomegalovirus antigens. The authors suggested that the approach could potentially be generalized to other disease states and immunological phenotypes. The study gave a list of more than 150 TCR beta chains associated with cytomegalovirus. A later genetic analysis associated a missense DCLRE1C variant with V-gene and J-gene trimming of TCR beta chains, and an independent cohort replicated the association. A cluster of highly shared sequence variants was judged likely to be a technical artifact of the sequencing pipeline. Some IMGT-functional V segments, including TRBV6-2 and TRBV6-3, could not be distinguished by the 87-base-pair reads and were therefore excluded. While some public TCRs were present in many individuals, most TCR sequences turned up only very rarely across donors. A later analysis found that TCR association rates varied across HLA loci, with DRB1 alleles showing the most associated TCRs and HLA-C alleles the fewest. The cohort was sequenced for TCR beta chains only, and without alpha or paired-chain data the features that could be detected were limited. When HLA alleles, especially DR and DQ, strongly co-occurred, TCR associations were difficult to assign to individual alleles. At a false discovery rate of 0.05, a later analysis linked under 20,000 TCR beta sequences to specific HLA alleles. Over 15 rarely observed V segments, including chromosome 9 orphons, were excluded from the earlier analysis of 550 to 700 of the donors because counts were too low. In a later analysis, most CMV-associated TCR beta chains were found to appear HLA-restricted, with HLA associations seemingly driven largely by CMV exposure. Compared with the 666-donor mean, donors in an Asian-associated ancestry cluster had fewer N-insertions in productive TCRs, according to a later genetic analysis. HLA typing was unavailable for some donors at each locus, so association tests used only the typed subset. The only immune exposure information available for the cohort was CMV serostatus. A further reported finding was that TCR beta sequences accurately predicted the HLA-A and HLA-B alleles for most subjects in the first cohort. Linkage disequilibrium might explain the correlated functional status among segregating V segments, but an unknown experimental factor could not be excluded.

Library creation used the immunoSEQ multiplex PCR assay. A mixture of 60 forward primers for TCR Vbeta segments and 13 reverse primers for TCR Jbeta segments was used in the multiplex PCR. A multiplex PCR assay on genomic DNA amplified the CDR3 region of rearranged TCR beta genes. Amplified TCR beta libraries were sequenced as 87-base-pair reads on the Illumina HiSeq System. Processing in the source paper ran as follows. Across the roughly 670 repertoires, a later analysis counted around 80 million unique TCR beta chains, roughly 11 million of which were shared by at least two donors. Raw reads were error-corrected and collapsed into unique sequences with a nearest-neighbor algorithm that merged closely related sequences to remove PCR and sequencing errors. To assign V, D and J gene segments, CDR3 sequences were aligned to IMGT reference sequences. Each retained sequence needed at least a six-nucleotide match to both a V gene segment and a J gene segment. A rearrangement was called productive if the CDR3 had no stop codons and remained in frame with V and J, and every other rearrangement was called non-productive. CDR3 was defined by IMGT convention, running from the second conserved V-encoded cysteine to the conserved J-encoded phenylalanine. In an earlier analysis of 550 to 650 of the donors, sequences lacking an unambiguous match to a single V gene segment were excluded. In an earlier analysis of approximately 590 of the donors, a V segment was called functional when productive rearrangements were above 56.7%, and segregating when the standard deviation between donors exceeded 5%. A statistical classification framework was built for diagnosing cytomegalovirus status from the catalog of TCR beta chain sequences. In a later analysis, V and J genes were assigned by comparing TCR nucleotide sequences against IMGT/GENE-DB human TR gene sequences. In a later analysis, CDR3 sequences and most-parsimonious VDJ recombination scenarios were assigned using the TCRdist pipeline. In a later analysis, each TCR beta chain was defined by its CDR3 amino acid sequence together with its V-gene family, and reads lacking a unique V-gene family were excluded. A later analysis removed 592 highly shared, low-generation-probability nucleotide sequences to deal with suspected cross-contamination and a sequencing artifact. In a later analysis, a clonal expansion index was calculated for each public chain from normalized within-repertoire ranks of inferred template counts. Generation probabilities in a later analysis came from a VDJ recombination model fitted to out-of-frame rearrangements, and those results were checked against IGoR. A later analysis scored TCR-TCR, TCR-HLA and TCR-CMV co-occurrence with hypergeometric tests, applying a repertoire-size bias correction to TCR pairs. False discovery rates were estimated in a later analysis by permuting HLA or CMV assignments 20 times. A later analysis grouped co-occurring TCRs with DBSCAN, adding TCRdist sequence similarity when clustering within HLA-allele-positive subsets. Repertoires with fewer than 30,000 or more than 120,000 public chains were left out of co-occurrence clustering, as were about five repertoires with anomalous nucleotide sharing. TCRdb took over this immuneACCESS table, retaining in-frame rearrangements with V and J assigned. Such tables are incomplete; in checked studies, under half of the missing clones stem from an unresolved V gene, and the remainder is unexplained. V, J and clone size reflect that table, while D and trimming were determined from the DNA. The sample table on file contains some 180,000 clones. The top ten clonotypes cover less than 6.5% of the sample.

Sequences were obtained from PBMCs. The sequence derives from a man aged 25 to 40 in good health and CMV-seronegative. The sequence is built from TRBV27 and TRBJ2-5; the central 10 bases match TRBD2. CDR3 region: CASSPRASGSGKTQYF. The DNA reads TGTGCCAGCAGTCCCCGGGCTAGCGGGAGTGGGAAGACCCAGTACTTC.